Each of the 13 T cell receptor beta chains below was sequenced from the same sample in a study of regulatory T cells in long-lasting Graves disease (dated by TCRdb to about 2021). In light of the paper, this sample's time point label describes: newly diagnosed GD, antithyroid drugs for less than 3 months. For both TCR sequencing and RNA sequencing, RNA was extracted from PBMCs using TRIzol. Libraries were constructed by multiplex PCR. The sequencer was an Illumina HiSeq 4000. To build TCR beta libraries, CDR3 regions were amplified by Arm-PCR using iRepertoire HTBI primers. TCRdb reanalyzed the raw reads on its own, using fastp at Q25 for trimming and MiXCR for clone calling, and kept in-frame beta chains. Rows with one shared CDR3 protein collapse into an entry with the most common genes and DNA. This sample gives a few hundred thousand distinct CDR3 sequences in total; approximately 20% of them show up just once. The ten largest account for 12% to 15% of the sample.

These data were also reused for a study on T cells in Graves' hyperthyroidism and ophthalmopathy.

The specimen comprised peripheral blood mononuclear cells (PBMCs), sampled at new diagnosis, from a patient treated with antithyroid drugs. The receptors originated from a woman aged 25 to 39 with Graves disease. Donor details come from another sample of the same person, matched by shared clones.

This clonotype was picked up many times. As DNA, the CDR3 is TGTGCCAGCAGAGCAGACCACAATGAGCAGTTCTTC. This gives the protein CASRADHNEQFF. The chain has TRBV2 and TRBJ2-1, with D uncertain. CDR1 SNHLY and CDR2 FYNNEI come from the germline V gene. This CDR3 comprises 12 residues. Deletions cut 6 bases from V and 5 bases from J, with 8 bases between.

At least ten counts were recorded for this clonotype. As DNA, the CDR3 is TGTGCCAGCAGTTACCGGGTGAGCTCCTACAATGAGCAGTTCTTC. This translates into CASSYRVSSYNEQFF. The chain has TRBV6-5 and TRBJ2-1; D unresolved. In germline, CDR1 is MNHEY, CDR2 SVGAGI. The germline V and J ends were trimmed by 2 bases and 0 bases, with 8 bases remaining between them. The CDR3 runs 15 residues.

DNA of the CDR3: TGTGCCAGCAGCCAAGATTCCGGGCGGTACGAGCAGTACTTC. Encoded protein: CASSQDSGRYEQYF. This chain joins TRBV14 and TRBJ2-7, with D uncertain. The CDR3 covers 14 residues. V was cut by 0 bases and J by 4 bases, with 10 bases left in between. CDR1 SGHDN and CDR2 FVKESK come from the germline V gene.

DNA of the CDR3: TGTGCCAGCAGTCAGACCGGGACAGGGAAGGTGTCACCCCTCCACTTT. This encodes CASSQTGTGKVSPLHF. The chain combines TRBV6-1 with TRBJ1-6; 9 bases are shared with TRBD1. The CDR3 is 16 residues long. V lost 5 bases and J lost 10; bases outside the gene matches: 12. Germline V gene sequence: CDR1 MNHNS, CDR2 SASEGT.

This clonotype was observed a handful of times. A much larger clone sits a single nucleotide away, making a read error possible. The J gene is TRBJ1-2, the V gene TRBV2; possibly TRBD1 for D (6 bases). Germline V CDR1 and CDR2: SNHLY, FYNNEI. Trimming cost V 6 bases and J 2 bases, with 13 bases left between them. The CDR3 is made up of 14 amino acids. The CDR3 spells CASRETGSNYGYTF. The CDR3 DNA follows: TGTGCCAGCAGGGAGACAGGTTCGAACTATGGCTACACCTTC.

A single count supports this clonotype. With a much larger clone just one base away, this may be a read error. The rearrangement uses TRBV29-1 and TRBJ1-5; 8 nucleotides align to TRBD1. There are 14 residues in the CDR3. In germline, CDR1 is SQVTM, CDR2 ANQGSEA. With V trimmed by 6 bases and J by 5 bases, 9 bases remained unmatched. This CDR3 is CSVGNRGVDQPQHF. The CDR3, as DNA: TGCAGCGTAGGCAACAGGGGGGTGGATCAGCCCCAGCATTTT.

The chain combines TRBV12-3 or TRBV12-4 with TRBJ2-7; 9 bases agree with TRBD1. The ends lost 4 bases at V and 6 bases at J; junction bases unmatched: 13. The CDR3 has 16 amino acids. This CDR3 reads CASSSRTGVNSGEQYF. As DNA, the CDR3 is TGTGCCAGCAGTTCGAGGACAGGGGTAAACTCAGGCGAGCAGTACTTC.

Points on this clonotype: The conserved phenylalanine or tryptophan normally closing the CDR3 is absent here, so this likely arose from a read error. The rearrangement uses TRBV18 and TRBJ2-5; 7 bases align to TRBD2. The CDR3 has 13 amino acids. CDR1 is KGHSH and CDR2 is LQKENI in the germline V gene. The junction had 3 bases not matched to a gene; V was cut back by 3 bases and J by 5 bases. CDR3 DNA sequence: TGTGCCAGCTCACCGACTAGCTCGGAGACCCAGTACTTG. The encoded protein is CASSPTSSETQYL.

Many counts were recorded for this clonotype. The chain has TRBV12-3 or TRBV12-4 and TRBJ1-2; 12 nucleotides align to TRBD1. The CDR3 has 18 amino acids. The V and J ends lost 6 bases and 4 bases, in that order; junction bases with no gene match: 15. The CDR3 DNA reads TGTGCCAGCAGATTAACCGGGACAGGGGGCGCGTCGTCCTATGGCTACACCTTC. This encodes CASRLTGTGGASSYGYTF.

With respect to this clonotype: A far larger clone is one nucleotide away, so this likely arose from a read error. This rearrangement joins TRBV12-3 or TRBV12-4 to TRBJ1-1; 8 nucleotides agree with TRBD1. The CDR3 runs 14 residues. With V trimmed by 8 bases and J by 1 base, 6 bases remained unmatched. CDR3 loop: CASGPGQANTEAFF. The CDR3 DNA follows: TGTGCCAGCGGCCCGGGACAGGCGAACACTGAAGCTTTCTTT.

The chain couples TRBV19 to TRBJ1-2; TRBD1 is a possible D gene (5 bases). CDR1 and CDR2 (germline): LNHDA, SQIVND (reference sequence). This CDR3 is built from 15 residues. The V and J ends lost 3 bases and 0 bases respectively, with 11 bases between them. The chain's CDR3 is CASSISQGANYGYTF. CDR3 bases: TGTGCCAGTAGTATCTCGCAGGGAGCTAACTATGGCTACACCTTC.

At least ten counts were recorded for this clonotype. The chain employs TRBV12-3 or TRBV12-4 and TRBJ1-1, with D possibly being TRBD1 (5 bases). There are 15 residues in the CDR3. Trimming shortened V by 2 bases and J by 5 bases, and 15 bases separated the two germline ends. CDR3 region: CASSLHIQGGTEAFF. The DNA for the CDR3 is TGTGCCAGCAGTTTACATATCCAGGGTGGTACTGAAGCTTTCTTT.

This clonotype was counted at least ten times. This chain uses TRBV10-3 with TRBJ1-5; 8 nucleotides line up with TRBD1. Germline CDR1 and CDR2: ENHRY and SYGVKD. The V segment lost 1 base and the J segment 6 bases; nucleotides outside the gene matches: 5. This CDR3 comprises 15 residues. DNA of the CDR3: TGTGCCATCAGTGAGTTTGGACAGGGACCTCAGCCCCAGCATTTT. Protein: CAISEFGQGPQPQHF.